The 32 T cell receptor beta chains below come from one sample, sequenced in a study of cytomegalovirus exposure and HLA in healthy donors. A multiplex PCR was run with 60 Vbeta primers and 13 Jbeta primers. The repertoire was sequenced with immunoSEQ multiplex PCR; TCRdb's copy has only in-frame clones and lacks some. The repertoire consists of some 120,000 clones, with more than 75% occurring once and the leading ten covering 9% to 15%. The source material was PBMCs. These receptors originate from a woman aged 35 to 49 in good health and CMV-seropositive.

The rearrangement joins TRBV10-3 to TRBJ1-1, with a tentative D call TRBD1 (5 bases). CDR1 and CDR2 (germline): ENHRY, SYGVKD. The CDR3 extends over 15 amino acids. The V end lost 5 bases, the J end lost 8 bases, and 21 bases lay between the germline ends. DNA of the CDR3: TGTGCCATCAGTAGTACGACTCACGGGGCGGGAGAAGCTTTCTTT. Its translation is CAISSTTHGAGEAFF.

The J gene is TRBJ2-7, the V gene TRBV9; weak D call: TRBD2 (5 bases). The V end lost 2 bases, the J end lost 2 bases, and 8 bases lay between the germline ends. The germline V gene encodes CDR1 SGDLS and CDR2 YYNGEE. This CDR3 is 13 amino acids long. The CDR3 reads CASSVGGTYEQYF. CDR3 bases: TGTGCCAGCAGCGTTGGAGGAACCTACGAGCAGTACTTC. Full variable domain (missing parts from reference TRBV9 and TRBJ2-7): DSGVTQTPKHLITATGQRVTLRCSPRSGDLSVYWYQQSLDQGLQFLIQYYNGEERAKGNILERFSAQQFPDLHSELNLSSLELGDSALYFCASSVGGTYEQYFGPGTRLTVT.

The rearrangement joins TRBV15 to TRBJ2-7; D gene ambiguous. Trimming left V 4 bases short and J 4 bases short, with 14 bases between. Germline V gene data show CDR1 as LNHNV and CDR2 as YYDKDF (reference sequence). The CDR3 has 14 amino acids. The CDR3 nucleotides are TGTGCCACCAGCATGACGGGTAGGTCTTACGAGCAGTACTTC. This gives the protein CATSMTGRSYEQYF.

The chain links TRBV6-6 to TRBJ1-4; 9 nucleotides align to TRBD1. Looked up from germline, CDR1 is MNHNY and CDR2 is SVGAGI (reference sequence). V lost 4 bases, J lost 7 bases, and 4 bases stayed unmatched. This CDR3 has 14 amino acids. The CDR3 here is CASSWGTGSEKLFF. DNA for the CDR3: TGTGCCAGCAGTTGGGGGACAGGGTCTGAAAAACTGTTTTTT.

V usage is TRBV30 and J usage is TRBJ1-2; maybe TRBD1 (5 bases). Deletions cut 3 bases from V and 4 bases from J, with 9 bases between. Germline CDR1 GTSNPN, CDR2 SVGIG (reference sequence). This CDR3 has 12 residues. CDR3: CAWSREAYGYTF. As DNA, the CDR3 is TGTGCCTGGAGCAGGGAGGCCTATGGCTACACCTTC.

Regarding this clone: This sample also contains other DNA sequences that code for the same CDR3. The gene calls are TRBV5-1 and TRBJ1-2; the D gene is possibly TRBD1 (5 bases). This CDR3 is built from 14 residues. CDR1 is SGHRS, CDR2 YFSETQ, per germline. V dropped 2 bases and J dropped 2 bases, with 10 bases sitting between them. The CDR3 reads CASSLGQLNYGYTF. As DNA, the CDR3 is TGCGCCAGCAGCTTAGGACAACTAAACTATGGCTACACCTTC.

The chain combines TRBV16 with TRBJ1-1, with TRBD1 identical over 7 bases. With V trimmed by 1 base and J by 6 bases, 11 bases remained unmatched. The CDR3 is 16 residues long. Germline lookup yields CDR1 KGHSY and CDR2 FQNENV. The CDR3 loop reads CASSQWGTGDGAEAFF. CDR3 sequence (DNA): TGTGCCAGCAGCCAATGGGGCACAGGGGACGGGGCTGAAGCTTTCTTT.

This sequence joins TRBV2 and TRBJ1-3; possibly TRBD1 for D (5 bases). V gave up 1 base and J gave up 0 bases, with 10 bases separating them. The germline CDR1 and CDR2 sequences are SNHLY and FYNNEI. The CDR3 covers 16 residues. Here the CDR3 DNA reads TGTGCCAGCAGTGAAGACAGGAGCTACTCTGGAAACACCATATATTTT. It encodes CASSEDRSYSGNTIYF.

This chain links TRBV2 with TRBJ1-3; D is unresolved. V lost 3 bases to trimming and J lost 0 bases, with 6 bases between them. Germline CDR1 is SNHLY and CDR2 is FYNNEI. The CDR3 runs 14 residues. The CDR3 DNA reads TGTGCCAGCAGTGATAGGAGCTCTGGAAACACCATATATTTT. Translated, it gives CASSDRSSGNTIYF.

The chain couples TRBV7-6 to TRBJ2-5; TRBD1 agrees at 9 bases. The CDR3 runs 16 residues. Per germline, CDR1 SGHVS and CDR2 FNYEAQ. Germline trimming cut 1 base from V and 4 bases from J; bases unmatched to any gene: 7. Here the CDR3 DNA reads TGTGCCAGCAGCTTAGTTTCACAGGGGGCTGGAGAGACCCAGTACTTC. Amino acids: CASSLVSQGAGETQYF.

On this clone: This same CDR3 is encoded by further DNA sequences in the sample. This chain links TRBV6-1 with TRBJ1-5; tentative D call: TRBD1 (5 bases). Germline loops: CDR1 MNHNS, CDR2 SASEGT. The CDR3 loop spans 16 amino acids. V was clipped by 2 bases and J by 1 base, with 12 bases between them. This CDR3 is CASSERGGASNQPQHF. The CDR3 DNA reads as TGTGCCAGCAGTGAACGGGGGGGAGCAAGCAATCAGCCCCAGCATTTT.

The CDR3 here is CASSFAGPPTDTQYF. CDR3 nucleotide sequence: TGTGCCAGCAGTTTTGCGGGGCCCCCCACAGATACGCAGTATTTT. V usage is TRBV28 and J usage is TRBJ2-3, with a tentative D call TRBD2 (6 bases). The V gene lost 3 bases and the J gene lost 2 bases, with 12 bases spanning the gap. The CDR3 runs 15 residues. Per germline, CDR1 MDHEN and CDR2 SYDVKM.

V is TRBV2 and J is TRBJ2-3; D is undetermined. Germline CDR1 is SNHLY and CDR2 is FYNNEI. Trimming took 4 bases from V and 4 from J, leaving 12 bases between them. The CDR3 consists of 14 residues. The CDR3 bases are TGTGCCAGCAGTGGAGCTAGTTTTGCAGATACGCAGTATTTT. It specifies CASSGASFADTQYF. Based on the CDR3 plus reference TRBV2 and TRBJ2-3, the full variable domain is EPEVTQTPSHQVTQMGQEVILRCVPISNHLYFYWYRQILGQKVEFLVSFYNNEISEKSEIFDDQFSVERPDGSNFTLKIRSTKLEDSAMYFCASSGASFADTQYFGPGTRLTVL.

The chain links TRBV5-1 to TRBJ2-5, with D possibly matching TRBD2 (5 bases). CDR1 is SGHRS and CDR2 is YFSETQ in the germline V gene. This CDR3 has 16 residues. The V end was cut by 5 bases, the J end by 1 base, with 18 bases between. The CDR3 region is CASRATIWGVQETQYF. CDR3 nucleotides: TGCGCCAGCAGGGCGACGATATGGGGAGTCCAAGAGACCCAGTACTTC.

The CDR3 region is CSVEQDFYGYTF. In DNA, the CDR3 is TGCAGCGTTGAGCAGGATTTCTATGGCTACACCTTC. The rearrangement uses TRBV29-1 and TRBJ1-2; D is ambiguous. CDR3 length equals 12 residues. V gave up 3 bases and J gave up 4 bases, with 9 bases separating them. Germline CDR1 reads SQVTM; CDR2 reads ANQGSEA.

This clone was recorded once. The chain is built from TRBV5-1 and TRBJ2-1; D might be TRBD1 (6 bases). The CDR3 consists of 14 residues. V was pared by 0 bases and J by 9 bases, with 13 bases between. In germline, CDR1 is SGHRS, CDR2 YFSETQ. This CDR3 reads CASSLATGGSEQFF. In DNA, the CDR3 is TGCGCCAGCAGCTTGGCGACAGGAGGAAGTGAGCAGTTCTTC.

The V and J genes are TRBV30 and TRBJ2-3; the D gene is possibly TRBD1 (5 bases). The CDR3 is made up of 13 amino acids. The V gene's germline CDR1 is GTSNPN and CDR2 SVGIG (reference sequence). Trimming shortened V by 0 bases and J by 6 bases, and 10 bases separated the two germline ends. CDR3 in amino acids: CAWSVQGSDTQYF. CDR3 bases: TGTGCCTGGAGTGTTCAGGGATCGGATACGCAGTATTTT.

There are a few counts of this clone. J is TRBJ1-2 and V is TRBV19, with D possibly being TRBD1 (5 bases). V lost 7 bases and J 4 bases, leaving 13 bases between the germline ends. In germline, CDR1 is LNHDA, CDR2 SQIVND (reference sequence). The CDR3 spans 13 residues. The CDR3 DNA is TGTGCCAGTACGTCCAGGGTAACCTATGGCTACACCTTC. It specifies CASTSRVTYGYTF.

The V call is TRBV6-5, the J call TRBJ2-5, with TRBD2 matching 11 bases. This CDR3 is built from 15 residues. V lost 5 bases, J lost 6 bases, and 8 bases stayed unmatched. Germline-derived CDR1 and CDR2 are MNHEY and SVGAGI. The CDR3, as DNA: TGTGCCAGCAGTCGTAGCGGGGGGGCTGTTAAGACCCAGTACTTC. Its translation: CASSRSGGAVKTQYF.

In nucleotides, the CDR3 is TGTGCCAGCAGTCCGGGACTAGCGGGGGGAGAGACCCAGTACTTC. Protein product: CASSPGLAGGETQYF. This chain connects TRBV7-7 to TRBJ2-5; 15 positions match TRBD2. The V segment lost 6 bases and the J segment 4 bases; nucleotides outside the gene matches: 3. CDR3 length: 15 amino acids. Germline V gives CDR1 SSHAT, CDR2 FNYEAQ (reference sequence).

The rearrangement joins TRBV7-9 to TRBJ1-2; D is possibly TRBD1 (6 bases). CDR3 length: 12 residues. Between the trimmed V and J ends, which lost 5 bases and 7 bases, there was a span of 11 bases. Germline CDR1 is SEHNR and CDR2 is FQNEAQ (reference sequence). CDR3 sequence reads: CASSPGQRGYTF. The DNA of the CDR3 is TGTGCCAGCAGCCCCGGACAGCGTGGCTACACCTTC.

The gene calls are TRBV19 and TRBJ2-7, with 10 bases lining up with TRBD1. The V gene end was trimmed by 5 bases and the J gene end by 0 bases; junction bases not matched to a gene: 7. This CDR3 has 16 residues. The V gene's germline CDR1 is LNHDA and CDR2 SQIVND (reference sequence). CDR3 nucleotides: TGTGCCAGTAGTCCCCAGGACAGGGGGGGCTCCTACGAGCAGTACTTC. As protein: CASSPQDRGGSYEQYF.

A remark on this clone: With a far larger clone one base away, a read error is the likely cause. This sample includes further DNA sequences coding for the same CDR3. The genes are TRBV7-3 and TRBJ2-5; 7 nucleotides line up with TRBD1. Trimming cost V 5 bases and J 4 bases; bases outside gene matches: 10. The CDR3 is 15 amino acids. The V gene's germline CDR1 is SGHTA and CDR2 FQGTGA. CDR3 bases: TGTGCCAGCAGCCCCGAGGGACAGCCCCGAGAGACCCAGTACTTC. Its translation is CASSPEGQPRETQYF.

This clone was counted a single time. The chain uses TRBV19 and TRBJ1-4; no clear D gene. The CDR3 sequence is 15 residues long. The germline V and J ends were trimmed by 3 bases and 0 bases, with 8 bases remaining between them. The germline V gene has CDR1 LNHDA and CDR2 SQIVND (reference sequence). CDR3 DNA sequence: TGTGCCAGTAGTATTACGGAGACAACTAATGAAAAACTGTTTTTT. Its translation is CASSITETTNEKLFF.

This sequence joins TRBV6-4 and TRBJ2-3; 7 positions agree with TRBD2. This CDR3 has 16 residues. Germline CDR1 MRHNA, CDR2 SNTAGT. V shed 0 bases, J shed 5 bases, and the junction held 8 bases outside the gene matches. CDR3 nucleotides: TGTGCCAGCAGTGACTCGTACGGGGGGACGGTAGATACGCAGTATTTT. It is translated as CASSDSYGGTVDTQYF.

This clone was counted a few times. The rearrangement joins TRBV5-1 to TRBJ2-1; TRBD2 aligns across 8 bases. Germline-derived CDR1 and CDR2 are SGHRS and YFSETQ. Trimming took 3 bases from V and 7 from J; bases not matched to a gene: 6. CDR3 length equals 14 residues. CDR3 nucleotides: TGCGCCAGCAGCTGGTACGGGGGGGAAAATGAGCAGTTCTTC. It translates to CASSWYGGENEQFF.

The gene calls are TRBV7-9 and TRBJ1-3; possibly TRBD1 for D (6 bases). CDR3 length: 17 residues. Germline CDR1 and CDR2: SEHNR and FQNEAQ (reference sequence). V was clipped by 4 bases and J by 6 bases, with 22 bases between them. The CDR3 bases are TGTGCCAGCAGCTCGGGCCGCGGGCAGGGGAGAGAAAACACCATATATTTT. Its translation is CASSSGRGQGRENTIYF.

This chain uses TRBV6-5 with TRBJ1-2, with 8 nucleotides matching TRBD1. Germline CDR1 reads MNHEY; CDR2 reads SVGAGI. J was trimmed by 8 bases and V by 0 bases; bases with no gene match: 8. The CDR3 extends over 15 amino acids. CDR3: CASSYSSRTGSGYTF. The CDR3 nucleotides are TGTGCCAGCAGTTACTCCTCGCGGACAGGGAGCGGCTACACCTTC.

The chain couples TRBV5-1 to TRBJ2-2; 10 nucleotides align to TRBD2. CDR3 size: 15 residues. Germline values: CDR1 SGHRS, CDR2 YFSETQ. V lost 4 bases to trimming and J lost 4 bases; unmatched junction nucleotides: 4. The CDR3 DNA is TGCGCCAGCAGCCTTGAGCGGGGGGGCACCGGGGAGCTGTTTTTT. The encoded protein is CASSLERGGTGELFF.

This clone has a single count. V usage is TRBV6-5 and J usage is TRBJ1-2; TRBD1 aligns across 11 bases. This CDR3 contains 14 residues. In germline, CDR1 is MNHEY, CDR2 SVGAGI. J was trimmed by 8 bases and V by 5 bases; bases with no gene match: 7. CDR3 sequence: CASSPGTGGLGYTF. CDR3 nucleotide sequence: TGTGCCAGCAGTCCCGGGACAGGGGGATTAGGCTACACCTTC.

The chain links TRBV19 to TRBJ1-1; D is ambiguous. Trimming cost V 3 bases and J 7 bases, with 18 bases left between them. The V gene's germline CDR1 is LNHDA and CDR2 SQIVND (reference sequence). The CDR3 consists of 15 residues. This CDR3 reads CASSMGLLGGSEAFF. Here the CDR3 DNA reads TGTGCCAGTAGTATGGGCCTCCTGGGAGGCAGTGAAGCTTTCTTT.

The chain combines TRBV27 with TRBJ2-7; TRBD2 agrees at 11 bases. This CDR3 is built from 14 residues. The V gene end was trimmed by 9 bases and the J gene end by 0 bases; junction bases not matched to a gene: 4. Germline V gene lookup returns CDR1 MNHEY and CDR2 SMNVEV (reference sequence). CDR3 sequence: CASTSGGSSYEQYF. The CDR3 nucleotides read TGTGCCAGTACTAGCGGGGGAAGCTCCTACGAGCAGTACTTC.